This T cell receptor (beta chain) was sequenced in a study of Ad26.COV2.S vaccination and SARS-CoV-2 variants. Study details: Ad26.COV2.S was injected intramuscularly once or twice, 56 days apart. Study-wide results and caveats: People given the vaccine had a wider spike-specific TCR breadth than placebo recipients did. Total responses of T cells may have been underestimated by the analyses of TCR breadth and depth.

The germline V gene has CDR1 SGDLS and CDR2 YYNGEE. V was cut by 3 bases and J by 8 bases, with 15 bases left in between. The CDR3 is 14 residues long. On this clone itself: Antigen unknown.

The treatment is: over 15 received Ad26.COV2.S at low or high dose, single or two shots; roughly 5 received placebo; per-sample allocation not given. Collection of the samples took place on day 63 after the first injection of vaccine or placebo. Ad26.COV2.S expressed prefusion-stabilized spike from the original Wuhan strain. This table comes from immunoSEQ multiplex PCR, and its TCRdb copy is limited to in-frame clones, with some not included. The table records approximately 480,000 clones, 70% to 90% of them present only once. The sample here was peripheral blood, taken in a trial of Ad26.COV2.S vaccine versus placebo. The TCR originated in a person between 18 and 60 years old who received the Ad26.COV2.S COVID-19 vaccine or a placebo. The J gene is TRBJ2-1, the V gene TRBV9; the D is unclear. CDR3 nucleotides: TGTGCCAGCAGCGATGCCCCTGAGGTCGATGAGCAGTTCTTC. Amino acid sequence: CASSDAPEVDEQFF.